Following are 4 T cell receptor beta chains from one sample sequenced in a study of shared clonotypes between healthy human individuals. The protocol was immunoSEQ multiplex PCR, while the TCRdb copy is restricted to in-frame clones and leaves out a portion. The table records hundreds of thousands of clones, 97% of them present only once. The specimen was naive CD4+ T cells sorted from blood. Sample subset: CD45RA+ positively selected. The receptors were sampled from a woman aged 25 to 45 in good health.

The chain couples TRBV5-1 to TRBJ2-1; 7 bases line up with TRBD1. V was clipped by 5 bases and J by 6 bases; unmatched bases: 5. The germline V gene encodes CDR1 SGHRS and CDR2 YFSETQ. This CDR3 contains 13 residues. The CDR3 region is CASRDGTVNEQFF. Written as DNA, the CDR3 is TGCGCCAGCAGGGATGGGACAGTCAATGAGCAGTTCTTC.

This chain joins TRBV15 and TRBJ1-1; D not resolved. The CDR3 contains 13 residues. Germline V gives CDR1 LNHNV, CDR2 YYDKDF (reference sequence). V lost 1 base and J lost 2, with 5 bases in between. The CDR3 region is CATSRGINTEAFF. For the CDR3, the DNA is TGTGCCACCAGCAGAGGGATTAACACTGAAGCTTTCTTT.

The gene calls are TRBV2 and TRBJ1-2; 7 bases map to TRBD1. This CDR3 spans 12 amino acids. Germline trimming cut 6 bases from V and 8 bases from J; bases unmatched to any gene: 6. Germline V gives CDR1 SNHLY, CDR2 FYNNEI. The CDR3 region has the DNA TGTGCCAGCAGATACAGGGGTGAGGGCTACACCTTC. Translating it yields CASRYRGEGYTF. The full variable domain, its missing parts supplied by reference TRBV2 and TRBJ1-2, is EPEVTQTPSHQVTQMGQEVILRCVPISNHLYFYWYRQILGQKVEFLVSFYNNEISEKSEIFDDQFSVERPDGSNFTLKIRSTKLEDSAMYFCASRYRGEGYTFGSGTRLTVV.

The chain couples TRBV27 to TRBJ2-2; 10 positions agree with TRBD2. Trimming at V came to 4 bases and at J to 8 bases, leaving 7 bases not matched to a gene. Per the germline V gene, CDR1 is MNHEY and CDR2 is SMNVEV (reference sequence). The CDR3 runs 15 residues. Here the CDR3 reads CASSSTGLARGELFF. The CDR3 DNA reads TGTGCCAGCAGTTCGACGGGACTAGCGAGGGGGGAGCTGTTTTTT.